This TCR beta chain was profiled in a study of glioma-infiltrating T cells after dendritic cell vaccination. Regarding the study as a whole: No direct clonality-survival link was found; a diverse polyclonal response may matter.

Time point of the sample: after dendritic cell vaccination, including at tumor progression/relapse. On this clone: The antigen is unknown. One end of the junction does not line up with germline, which may come from a read error. The same CDR3 arises from other DNA sequences in this sample as well.

Germline V gives CDR1 MNHNS, CDR2 SASEGT. The CDR3 runs 13 residues. TCRB CDR3 was amplified from 2 ug genomic DNA or less. Some clones are missing from TCRdb's copy, which holds only in-frame ones; the method was immunoSEQ multiplex PCR. The sample has about 24,000 clones; under 90% are singletons. The sequence derives from a human donor with glioblastoma. Sequenced here: blood, sampled after dendritic cell vaccination. The rearrangement uses TRBV6-1 and TRBJ1-6; possible D gene TRBD1, 5 bases. The CDR3 here is CASIGGINSPLHF. The CDR3 DNA reads TGTGCCAGCATTGGGGGGATTAATTCCCCCCTCCACTTT.